Listed below are T cell receptor beta chains from one sample, sequenced in a study of CD8 T cells in ankylosing spondylitis. TCRdb re-called the 5' RACE reads with MiXCR, one entry per CDR3 protein. This sample has 150,000 to 200,000 distinct CDR3 sequences; approximately 32% occur once, and the top ten carry 4.5% to 6%. Sequencing was done on a sample of synovial fluid, either unsorted or a sorted T cell fraction (not recorded which). These receptors all stem from a male donor with ankylosing spondylitis. CDR3s include the opening cysteine and the closing phenylalanine or tryptophan. The D gene is left open where the match is weak. Size is omitted from some rows. Given values are once, few, many or a class for expanded clones.

clone_size j_call v_call d_call cdr3_aa cdr3_nt
- TRBJ2-2 TRBV6-5 - CASSYSISTGELFF TGTGCCAGCAGTTACTCGATTAGCACCGGGGAGCTGTTTTTT
- TRBJ1-1 TRBV6-1 TRBD1 CASSVGDRGTEAFF TGTGCCAGCAGTGTAGGCGACAGGGGCACTGAAGCTTTCTTT
- TRBJ2-1 TRBV15 TRBD2 CATSTGTTLSEQFF TGTGCCACCAGCACCGGGACTACCCTCAGTGAGCAGTTCTTC
- TRBJ2-1 TRBV10-3 - CAISGSLEGNNEQFF TGTGCCATCAGTGGATCCTTAGAGGGGAACAATGAGCAGTTCTTC
- TRBJ2-4 TRBV3-1 - CASSQDWEAKNIQYF TGTGCCAGCAGCCAAGATTGGGAAGCCAAAAACATTCAGTACTTC
- TRBJ2-5 TRBV2 - CASSERSASGQETQYF TGTGCCAGCAGTGAGAGGTCGGCAAGCGGTCAAGAGACCCAGTACTTC
- TRBJ2-1 TRBV28 - CATGINEQFF TGTGCCACGGGGATCAATGAGCAGTTCTTC
many TRBJ1-5 TRBV10-3 - CAIRGSPEEPQHF TGTGCCATCAGGGGGAGTCCGGAAGAGCCCCAGCATTTT
few TRBJ1-2 TRBV20-1 TRBD1 CSAPEQGAPSGYTF TGCAGTGCGCCCGAACAGGGGGCTCCCTCTGGCTACACCTTC
- TRBJ2-2 TRBV20-1 TRBD2 CSARASGITGELFF TGCAGTGCTAGAGCTAGCGGGATCACCGGGGAGCTGTTTTTT
few TRBJ1-6 TRBV6-5 TRBD1 CASSYKRPGQANSPLHF TGTGCCAGCAGTTACAAAAGACCGGGACAGGCTAATTCACCCCTCCACTTT
- TRBJ2-1 TRBV18 - CASSPPISSYNEQFF TGTGCCAGCTCACCACCCATTAGCTCCTACAATGAGCAGTTCTTC
- TRBJ1-2 TRBV3-1 - CASSPTGGLGGYTF TGTGCCAGCAGCCCCACCGGGGGGTTAGGTGGCTACACCTTC
- TRBJ1-1 TRBV20-1 TRBD1 CSARVGGSNTEAFF TGCAGTGCTAGAGTAGGGGGCTCGAACACTGAAGCTTTCTTT
- TRBJ2-2 TRBV6-2/TRBV6-3 TRBD1 CASRTGMVNTGELFF TGTGCCAGCAGGACAGGGATGGTGAACACCGGGGAGCTGTTTTTT